The rows below give T cell receptor beta chains drawn from one sample of a study of human T cells and chemical hapten exposure. Each CDR3 protein is one row after TCRdb ran MiXCR on the 5' RACE reads. Among about 81,000 distinct CDR3 sequences listed, under 10% were seen once. The receptors shown here come from a male donor in good health. Each CDR3 is given with its conserved first and last residue. Rows give clone size only sometimes, using once, few, many, or a class for an expanded clone.

v_call clone_size cdr3_aa
TRBV5-1 few CASSPQEFNYGYTF
TRBV24-1 many CATSDSGLAYNEQFF
TRBV6-5 many CASSLARPTGELFF
TRBV6-2/TRBV6-3 few CASRRLNTEAFF
TRBV29-1 - CSVAPNTEAFF
TRBV5-4 few CASSPIGTEEQFF
TRBV5-4 - CASSSPGLAGDTQYF
TRBV5-1 many CASSLLAGAMTGELFF
TRBV7-2 many CASSLEVSGNRDEQFF
TRBV2 few CASSKTGTGSNEQFF
TRBV25-1 - CASSEIPGQGLNTEAFF
TRBV2 - CASSELGTTNEKLFF
TRBV15 few CATSRDRGFQPQHF
TRBV25-1 many CASSGLYEQYF
TRBV29-1 - CSVEDVGGGYTF
TRBV6-2/TRBV6-3 few CASSSTTGSSYNSPLHF
TRBV6-5 few CASSYLSTGMNTEAFF
TRBV29-1 - CSVGGYNEQFF
TRBV2 many CASSEEGANTEAFF
TRBV2 few CASFSDQGPESNYGYTF
TRBV24-1 few CATSDSGNEQFF
TRBV7-2 few CASSLGQGYPYNEQFF
TRBV5-4 - CASSSSQNTGELFF
TRBV28 - CASWRTIDQETQYF
TRBV11-1 - CASSSVGQGADTQYF
TRBV6-1 - CASSSGGAWATDTQYF
TRBV4-3 - CASSQEASGGGQYF
TRBV7-2 many CASSLGDLQETQYF
TRBV5-1 many CASSLEENTEAFF
TRBV27 - CASSKPGYPPQHF
TRBV18 few CASSPLSSGRVYEQYF